This TCR beta chain derives from a study of cytomegalovirus exposure and HLA in healthy donors. Across the study: When 300 to 400 donors were genotyped, over 80% of them were found to fall in the Caucasian-associated ancestry cluster.

About this clone itself: Its matching antigen is unknown. An end of the junction differs from the germline gene, which may be a read error.

Broader study findings: Highly shared sequence variants in one cluster were likely a sequencing artifact. As a later analysis revealed, most CMV-associated TCR beta chains appeared HLA-restricted. Trimming of TCR beta V- and J-genes showed a link, identified in a later analysis, to a missense DCLRE1C variant.

Germline V gives CDR1 MNHNS, CDR2 SASEGT. The CDR3 sequence is 11 residues long. Primers: 60 Vbeta forward and 13 Jbeta reverse. Assay: immunoSEQ multiplex PCR; the TCRdb copy retains only in-frame clones and omits some. The repertoire table contains 45,000 to 60,000 clones. The sequenced sample consisted of PBMCs. The sequence came from a woman aged 40 to 50 in good health and CMV-seronegative. The chain uses TRBV6-1 and TRBJ1-1; no definite D call. CDR3 in amino acids: CARPSNTEDFF. The CDR3 DNA sequence: TGTGCCAGACCTAGTAACACTGAAGATTTCTTT.